This TCR beta chain was documented in a study of Ad26.COV2.S vaccination and SARS-CoV-2 variants. Turning to the study itself: The donor participated in the COV1001 trial, in its Ad26.COV2.S arm.

Method: immunoSEQ multiplex PCR; TCRdb's copy keeps in-frame clones and lacks some. The sample shows roughly 410,000 clones, 80% to 90% of them seen only once. Worth noting for this clone: What it recognizes is unknown.

Treatment here: 15 to 20 received Ad26.COV2.S at low or high dose, single or two shots; several received placebo; per-sample allocation not given. Following the first vaccine or placebo injection, samples were taken on day 63. Trimming left V 4 bases short and J 3 bases short, with 15 bases between. There are 15 residues in the CDR3. The germline V gene encodes CDR1 SGHRS and CDR2 YFSETQ. Whole-study findings and limits: The breadth of spike-specific CD8+ and CD4+ T cell responses after vaccination was reportedly substantial. Researchers cautioned that TCR breadth and depth analyses may have underestimated total T cell responses. Vaccine and placebo recipients had similar non-spike TCR breadth.

The receptor's source is a person aged 18 to 65 who received the Ad26.COV2.S COVID-19 vaccine or a placebo. This material consisted of peripheral blood, taken in a trial of Ad26.COV2.S vaccine versus placebo. The genes are TRBV5-1 and TRBJ2-3; D uncertain. CDR3 sequence: CASSPADLQTDTQYF. CDR3 bases: TGCGCCAGCAGCCCAGCTGACCTTCAGACAGATACGCAGTATTTT.